This T cell receptor (beta chain) was captured by sequencing in a study of identical twins. With respect to this clonotype: Its antigen is currently unknown.

TCRdb ran MiXCR on the 5' RACE reads and lists one entry per CDR3 protein. This sample has around 530,000 distinct CDR3 sequences; 12% to 15% occur once, and the top ten carry less than 0.5%. The donor group consisted entirely of healthy Caucasians. General observations from the study: Donors were not followed over many years; analysis was cross-sectional.

Germline loops: CDR1 MNHEY, CDR2 SMNVEV (reference sequence). Trimming removed 0 bases from V and 4 bases from J, with 19 bases in between. The CDR3 covers 17 residues. The same sample was also used in a study of yellow fever vaccine responses in identical twins.

The J gene is TRBJ2-7, the V gene TRBV27; D is ambiguous. Sequences were obtained from CD4+ T cells sorted from blood. The receptor's source is a woman between 18 and 29 years old in good health. CDR3 bases: TGTGCCAGCAGTTTATCCCAGCGTCCCGGCGACATGTACGAGCAGTACTTC. Protein product: CASSLSQRPGDMYEQYF.